Listed here is a single T cell receptor beta chain. Per the germline V gene, CDR1 is SGHVS and CDR2 is FNYEAQ. The CDR3 is 14 residues long. The V gene lost 4 bases and the J gene lost 0 bases, with 9 bases spanning the gap. The record originates from a study of blood T cell repertoires in COVID-19. Study background: The United States, Italy and Spain provided the acute and convalescent COVID-19 samples. Sample material is recorded as cDNA or gDNA derived from T cells, B-cell-depleted T cells, or PBMCs.

As originally analysed: Amplified reference gene primers provided the basis for estimating nucleated cell counts. TCRdb keeps only in-frame clones here, not all; method: immunoSEQ multiplex PCR. Clonal size and the V and J genes are those of that table, whereas D and trimming came from the DNA. The sample consists of some 110,000 clones, roughly nine tenths of them appearing once. This clonotype originated in a human donor in a cohort sampled during active COVID-19. The genes are TRBV7-6 and TRBJ1-1; TRBD1 might be the D (6 bases). The sequenced sample was peripheral blood. CDR3 sequence (DNA): TGTGCCAGCAGCTACTCAGGGGTGAACACTGAAGCTTTCTTT. This sequence encodes CASSYSGVNTEAFF.